This TCR beta chain originates from a study of blood T cell repertoires in COVID-19 (dated by TCRdb to 2018 to 2021). General notes on the study: Collaborator samples came from the United States, Italy and Spain and covered acute and convalescent phases of COVID-19. Deeply sampled blood TCRbeta repertoires from subjects exposed to, actively infected with, or recovered from COVID-19 were included in the dataset. Samples came from the ongoing ImmuneRACE study (first 160 participants) plus 1,254 subjects from 6 global collaborators. The repertoires were released in a freely available public database intended as a resource for research on the immune response to SARS-CoV-2. The material from the prospective study consisted of cDNA or gDNA derived from T cells, B-cell-depleted T cells, or PBMCs. A de-identified subject ID, COVID-19 status, age in years and sex were almost always included in the sample metadata. Where available, HLA class I and class II types were obtained from metadata supplied by the sample provider rather than from assay-based typing.

TCRbeta CDR3 regions were amplified from genomic DNA using the immunoSEQ Assay, a bias-controlled multiplex PCR. In the source study's methods: Nucleated cell counts per sample were estimated from amplification of reference gene primers within the assay. To quantify the absolute abundance of each unique TCRbeta CDR3 rearrangement, sequence reads were collapsed and filtered. For each sample, productive Simpson clonality was calculated as the square root of Simpson's diversity index over productive rearrangements. Drawn from immuneACCESS, this table holds only the in-frame rearrangements with V and J called that TCRdb kept. Clones are partly lost; checked studies trace under half to an unresolved V gene and leave the rest unexplained. That table supplies the V and J calls and clone size; D and trimming were determined from the DNA. The sample table holds 150,000 to 200,000 clones, of which 88% were seen once. The ten largest clones represent roughly 24% of the sample.

Ends trimmed: V by 5 bases, J by 7 bases; bases unmatched to a gene: 10. CDR1 and CDR2 are drawn from the germline V gene (reference sequence): LNHDA, SQIVND. The CDR3 runs 15 residues from the cysteine to the phenylalanine. The retained sequence is limited to the CDR3, 45 bases, with the frame set at the first base. As for this clone: Its recognized antigen is unknown. Base qualities were left out, and no much larger clone turns up one base away.

Beyond this particular receptor, the publication reports: Clinical and demographic metadata were provided uncurated, with the amount varying by source and participant.

Whole blood was collected in K2EDTA tubes by collaborating institutions according to the institutions' own protocols. For TCRbeta analysis, collaborators shipped samples in one of three forms: frozen whole blood, isolated PBMCs, or DNA extracted from either of those sample types. The sequence came from a man in his sixties with acute or convalescent COVID-19. The specimen was peripheral blood. The chain uses TRBV19 and TRBJ1-4; TRBD1 fits 7 bases in the junction. The DNA sequence reads TGTGCCAGTAGTCCCCCAGGGGGGCGGCGTGAAAAACTGTTTTTT. It translates to CASSPPGGRREKLFF. The full variable domain, with segments outside the CDR3 supplied by the reference TRBV19 and TRBJ1-4 proteins, appears as DGGITQSPKYLFRKEGQNVTLSCEQNLNHDAMYWYRQDPGQGLRLIYYSQIVNDFQKGDIAEGYSVSREKKESFPLTVTSAQKNPTAFYLCASSPPGGRREKLFFGSGTQLSVL.